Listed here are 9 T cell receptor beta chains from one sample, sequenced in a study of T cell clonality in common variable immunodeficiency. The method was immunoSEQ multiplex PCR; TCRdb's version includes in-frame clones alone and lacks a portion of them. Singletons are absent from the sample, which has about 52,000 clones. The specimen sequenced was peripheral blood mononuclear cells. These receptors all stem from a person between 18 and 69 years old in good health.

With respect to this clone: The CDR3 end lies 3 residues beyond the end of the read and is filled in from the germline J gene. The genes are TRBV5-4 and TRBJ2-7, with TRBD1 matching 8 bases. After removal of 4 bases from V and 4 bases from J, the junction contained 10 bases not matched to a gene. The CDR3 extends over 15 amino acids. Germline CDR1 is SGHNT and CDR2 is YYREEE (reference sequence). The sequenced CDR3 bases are TGTGCCAGCAGCGGATACACAGGGGGGAGATACGAG. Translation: CASSGYTGGRYE. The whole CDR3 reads CASSGYTGGRYEQYF.

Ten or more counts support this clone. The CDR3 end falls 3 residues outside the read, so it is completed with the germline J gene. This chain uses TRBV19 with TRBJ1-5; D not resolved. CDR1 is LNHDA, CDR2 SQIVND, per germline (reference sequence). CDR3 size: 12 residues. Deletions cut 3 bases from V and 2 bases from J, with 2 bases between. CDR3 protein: CASSIGNQPQHF. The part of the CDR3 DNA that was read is TGTGCCAGTAGTATCGGCAATCAGCCC.

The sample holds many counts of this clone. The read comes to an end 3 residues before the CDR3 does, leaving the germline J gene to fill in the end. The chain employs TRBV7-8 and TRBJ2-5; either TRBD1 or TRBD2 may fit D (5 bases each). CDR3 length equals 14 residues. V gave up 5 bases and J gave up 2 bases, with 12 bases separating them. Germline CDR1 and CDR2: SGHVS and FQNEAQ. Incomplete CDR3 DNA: TGTGCCAGCAGCCCAGGGAGACGGCAAGAGACC. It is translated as CASSPGRRQET. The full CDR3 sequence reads CASSPGRRQETQYF.

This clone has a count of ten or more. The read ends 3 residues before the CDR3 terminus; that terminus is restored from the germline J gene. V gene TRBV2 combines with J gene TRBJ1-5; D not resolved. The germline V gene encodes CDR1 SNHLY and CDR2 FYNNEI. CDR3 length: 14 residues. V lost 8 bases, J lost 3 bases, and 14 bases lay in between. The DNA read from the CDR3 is TGTGCCAGCTCGGCGGGAATTAACAATCAGCCC. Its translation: CASSAGINNQP. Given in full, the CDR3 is CASSAGINNQPQHF.

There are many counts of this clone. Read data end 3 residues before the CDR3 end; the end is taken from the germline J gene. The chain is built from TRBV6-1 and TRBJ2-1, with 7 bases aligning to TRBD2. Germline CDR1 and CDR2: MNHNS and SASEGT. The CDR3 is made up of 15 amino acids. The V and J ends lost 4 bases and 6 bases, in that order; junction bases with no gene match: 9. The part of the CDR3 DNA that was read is TGTGCCAGCAGTGGGAGGGCTAGCGGACTCAATGAG. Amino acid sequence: CASSGRASGLNE. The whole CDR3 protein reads CASSGRASGLNEQFF.

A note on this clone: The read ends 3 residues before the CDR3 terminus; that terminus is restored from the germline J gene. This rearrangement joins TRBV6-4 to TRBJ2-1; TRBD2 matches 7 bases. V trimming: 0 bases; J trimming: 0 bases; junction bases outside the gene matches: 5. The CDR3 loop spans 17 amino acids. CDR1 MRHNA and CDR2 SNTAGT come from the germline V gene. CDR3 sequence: CASSDSPGGGSYNEQFF. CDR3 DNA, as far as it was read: TGTGCCAGCAGTGACTCCCCTGGCGGGGGCTCCTACAATGAG.

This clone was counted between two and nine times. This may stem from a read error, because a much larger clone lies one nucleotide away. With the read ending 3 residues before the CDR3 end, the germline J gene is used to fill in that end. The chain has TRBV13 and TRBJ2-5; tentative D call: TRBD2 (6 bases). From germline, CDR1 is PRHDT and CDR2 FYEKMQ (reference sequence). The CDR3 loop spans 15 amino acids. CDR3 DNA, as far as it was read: TGTGCCGGCAGCTCCCCCGGACTACACTCGGAGACC. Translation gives CAGSSPGLHSET. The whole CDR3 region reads CAGSSPGLHSETQYF.

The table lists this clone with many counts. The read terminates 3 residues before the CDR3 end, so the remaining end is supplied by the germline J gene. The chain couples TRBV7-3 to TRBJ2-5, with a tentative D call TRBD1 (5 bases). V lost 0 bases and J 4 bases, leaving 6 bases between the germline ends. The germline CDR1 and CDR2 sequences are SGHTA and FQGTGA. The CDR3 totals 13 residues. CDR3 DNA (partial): TGTGCCAGCAGCTTAACGGGGCTAGAGACC. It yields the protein CASSLTGLET. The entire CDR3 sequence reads CASSLTGLETQYF.

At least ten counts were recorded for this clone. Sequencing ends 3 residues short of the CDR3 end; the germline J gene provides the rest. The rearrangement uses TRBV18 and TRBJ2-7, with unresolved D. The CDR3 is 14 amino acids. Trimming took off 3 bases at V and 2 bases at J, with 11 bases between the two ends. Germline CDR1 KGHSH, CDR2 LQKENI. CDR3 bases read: TGTGCCAGCTCACCCCGGGTGTTAACCTACGAG. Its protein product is CASSPRVLTYE. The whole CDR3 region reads CASSPRVLTYEQYF. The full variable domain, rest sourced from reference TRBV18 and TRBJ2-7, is NAGVMQNPRHLVRRRGQEARLRCSPMKGHSHVYWYRQLPEEGLKFMVYLQKENIIDESGMPKERFSAEFPKEGPSILRIQQVVRGDSAAYFCASSPRVLTYEQYFGPGTRLTVT.